This T cell receptor (beta chain) is from a study of T cell responses to AZD1222 COVID-19 vaccine. Overall study results and limits: Among vaccine-associated CD4 TCRs, coverage spanned spike, with dominance at 160-218 and 743-854. Only after the peak T cell response were repertoires sampled. Close to half of spike-specific TCRs reportedly recognize unmutated variant regions. The study found Spike-specific TCR breadth and depth rose after two AZD1222 doses.

A remark on this clone: Its antigen is unknown.

Produced via immunoSEQ multiplex PCR; TCRdb's table is partial and in-frame only. The data show 100,000 to 150,000 clones, more than 80% seen once. The CDR3 runs to 15 residues. Germline CDR1 MRHNA, CDR2 SNTAGT. The ends lost 6 bases at V and 3 bases at J; junction bases unmatched: 7. The rearrangement uses TRBV6-4 and TRBJ2-1; TRBD1 matches at 8 bases. This specimen consisted of peripheral blood, obtained 28 days after the second AZD1222 dose. The clonotype was recovered from an adult who received the AZD1222 COVID-19 vaccine. This CDR3 is CASSPDRAIYNEQFF. The CDR3 DNA reads TGTGCCAGCAGCCCGGACAGGGCAATCTACAATGAGCAGTTCTTC.